This T cell receptor beta chain was sequenced in a study of control samples from healthy donors and cancer patients. Some clones are missing from TCRdb's copy, which holds only in-frame ones; the method was immunoSEQ multiplex PCR. The data contain about 120,000 clones, about 90% of them singletons. CDR1 is MNHEY and CDR2 is SMNVEV in the germline V gene (reference sequence). The junction had 5 bases not matched to a gene; V was cut back by 3 bases and J by 8 bases. This CDR3 has 13 amino acids. The material sequenced was blood. The chain joins TRBV27 to TRBJ1-2, with 8 positions matching TRBD1. The sequence was collected from a man aged 45-65 years in good health. The CDR3 DNA reads as TGTGCCAGCAGTTTCGGGACAGGCAGGGGCTACACCTTC. Translation gives CASSFGTGRGYTF.